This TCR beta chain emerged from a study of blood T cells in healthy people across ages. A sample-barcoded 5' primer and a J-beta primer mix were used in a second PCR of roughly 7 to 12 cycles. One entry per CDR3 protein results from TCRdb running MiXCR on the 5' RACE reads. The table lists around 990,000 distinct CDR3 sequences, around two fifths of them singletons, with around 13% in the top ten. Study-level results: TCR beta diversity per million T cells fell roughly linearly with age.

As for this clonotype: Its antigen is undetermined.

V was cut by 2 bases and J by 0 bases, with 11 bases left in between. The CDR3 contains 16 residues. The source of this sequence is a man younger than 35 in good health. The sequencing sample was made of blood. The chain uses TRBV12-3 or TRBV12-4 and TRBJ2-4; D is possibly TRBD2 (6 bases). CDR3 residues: CASSLKAGTAKNIQYF. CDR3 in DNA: TGTGCCAGCAGTTTAAAGGCGGGGACAGCCAAAAACATTCAGTACTTC.